Here is one T cell receptor (beta chain) with its context. As originally analysed: Reference gene primer amplification gave estimated nucleated cell counts. Libraries were prepared by immunoSEQ multiplex PCR; TCRdb keeps only in-frame clonotypes and omits some of them. Clone size and the V and J calls come from that table; the DNA yielded D and trimming. The table lists 250,000 or so clones, over 80% of them singletons. Per germline, CDR1 LNHDA and CDR2 SQIVND (reference sequence). The V gene lost 0 bases and the J gene lost 5 bases, with 7 bases spanning the gap. The CDR3 length is 13 residues. This record comes from a study of blood T cell repertoires in COVID-19.

This clonotype originated in a human donor in a cohort exposed to, infected with or recovered from COVID-19 (not recorded which). The donor label of this sample is uncertain. The specimen sequenced was PBMCs or T cells enriched from blood (not recorded which). The rearrangement joins TRBV19 to TRBJ2-5; D is possibly TRBD2 (6 bases). The CDR3: CASSIDGGETQYF. In DNA, the CDR3 is TGTGCCAGTAGTATAGATGGGGGGGAGACCCAGTACTTC. Combining the CDR3 with reference TRBV19 and TRBJ2-5 gives the whole variable domain DGGITQSPKYLFRKEGQNVTLSCEQNLNHDAMYWYRQDPGQGLRLIYYSQIVNDFQKGDIAEGYSVSREKKESFPLTVTSAQKNPTAFYLCASSIDGGETQYFGPGTRLLVL.